Each of the 25 T cell receptor beta chains below was sequenced from the same sample in a study of blood T cell repertoires in COVID-19. The assay was immunoSEQ multiplex PCR, and TCRdb's table has in-frame clones only and misses some. The sample consists of under 250,000 clones, 70% to 90% of them appearing once. Sequencing was performed on peripheral blood. The source of these receptors is a woman in her seventies with active or convalescent COVID-19.

The rearrangement joins TRBV7-2 to TRBJ2-5; 14 bases map to TRBD2. The junction had 5 bases not matched to a gene; V was cut back by 4 bases and J by 4 bases. This CDR3 has 16 residues. The germline V gene has CDR1 SGHTA and CDR2 FQGNSA. CDR3 amino acids: CASSSRLAGGLETQYF. The CDR3 DNA reads TGTGCCAGCAGCTCTCGACTAGCGGGGGGGTTAGAGACCCAGTACTTC.

In nucleotides, the CDR3 is TGTGCCAGCAGCTTCGACAGAAACACCGGGGAGCTGTTTTTT. Its translation is CASSFDRNTGELFF. The J gene is TRBJ2-2, the V gene TRBV7-3; tentatively, D is TRBD1 (5 bases). Germline V gene sequence: CDR1 SGHTA, CDR2 FQGTGA. There are 14 residues in the CDR3. V lost 3 bases and J 2 bases, leaving 7 bases between the germline ends.

The chain has TRBV19 and TRBJ2-3; D possibly corresponds to TRBD1 (6 bases). The V end was cut by 0 bases, the J end by 5 bases, with 12 bases between. The CDR3 contains 15 residues. From germline, CDR1 is LNHDA and CDR2 SQIVND (reference sequence). The CDR3 protein is CASSIETLGGDTQYF. CDR3 sequence (DNA): TGTGCCAGTAGTATAGAGACACTAGGGGGAGATACGCAGTATTTT. Based on the CDR3 plus reference TRBV19 and TRBJ2-3, the full variable domain is DGGITQSPKYLFRKEGQNVTLSCEQNLNHDAMYWYRQDPGQGLRLIYYSQIVNDFQKGDIAEGYSVSREKKESFPLTVTSAQKNPTAFYLCASSIETLGGDTQYFGPGTRLTVL.

The chain uses TRBV7-8 and TRBJ2-7, with 9 bases aligning to TRBD2. Germline lookup yields CDR1 SGHVS and CDR2 FQNEAQ. V trimming: 1 base; J trimming: 4 bases; junction bases outside the gene matches: 2. The CDR3 totals 14 residues. CDR3 amino acids: CASSLGTSVYEQYF. DNA for the CDR3: TGTGCCAGCAGCTTAGGGACTAGCGTTTACGAGCAGTACTTC. Supplemented by reference TRBV7-8 and TRBJ2-7, the full variable domain reads GAGVSQSPRYKVAKRGQDVALRCDPISGHVSLFWYQQALGQGPEFLTYFQNEAQLDKSGLPSDRFFAERPEGSVSTLKIQRTQQEDSAVYLCASSLGTSVYEQYFGPGTRLTVT.

CDR3 DNA: TGTGCCAGTAGTATAGTTGGCGGGGGGGCCGACACCGGGGAGCTGTTTTTT. This encodes CASSIVGGGADTGELFF. The chain carries TRBV19 and TRBJ2-2, with TRBD2 identical over 9 bases. V shed 1 base and J 3 bases; nucleotides not matched to a gene: 6. The CDR3 has 17 residues. Germline V CDR1 and CDR2: LNHDA, SQIVND (reference sequence).

The chain recombines TRBV23-1 with TRBJ2-7, with D tentatively TRBD2 (6 bases). TRBV23-1 is an ORF, with its function uncertain. The V gene lost 4 bases and the J gene lost 4 bases, with 20 bases spanning the gap. CDR3 length: 16 residues. Written as DNA, the CDR3 is TGCGCCAGCAGTCCTACACACTGGCGGGATAGGTACGAGCAGTACTTC. Protein: CASSPTHWRDRYEQYF.

The chain is built from TRBV18 and TRBJ2-7, with 7 bases fitting TRBD2. V lost 3 bases, J lost 6 bases, and 8 bases stayed unmatched. The CDR3 consists of 14 residues. Germline lookup yields CDR1 KGHSH and CDR2 LQKENI. The CDR3 coding sequence is TGTGCCAGCTCACCCCAACGGGGGGATGGCGAGCAGTACTTC. This gives the protein CASSPQRGDGEQYF.

This chain connects TRBV2 to TRBJ2-3; D gene uncertain. Trimming cost V 4 bases and J 0 bases, with 11 bases left between them. This CDR3 contains 15 residues. Germline V gene lookup returns CDR1 SNHLY and CDR2 FYNNEI. CDR3 in amino acids: CASSGQAVSTDTQYF. As DNA, the CDR3 is TGTGCCAGCAGTGGGCAGGCAGTTAGCACAGATACGCAGTATTTT.

This clone occurred once. The chain employs TRBV2 and TRBJ2-1; 13 nucleotides line up with TRBD2. There are 15 residues in the CDR3. Germline V gives CDR1 SNHLY, CDR2 FYNNEI. V dropped 8 bases and J dropped 9; count of bases not matched to a gene: 10. CDR3 sequence (DNA): TGTGCCAGCTCGAGACTAGCGGGAGGTTATGTTGAGCAGTTCTTC. Residues: CASSRLAGGYVEQFF.

V and J are TRBV27 and TRBJ2-5; 8 bases map to TRBD1. J lost 3 bases, V lost 0 bases, and 15 bases had no gene match. CDR1 is MNHEY, CDR2 SMNVEV, per germline (reference sequence). The CDR3 runs 19 residues. DNA for the CDR3: TGTGCCAGCAGTTTATCGTATGGTTACGGCAGGGGGCGCGAAGAGACCCAGTACTTC. Amino acid sequence: CASSLSYGYGRGREETQYF.

In its sample, this clone was seen many times. Within the sample, other DNA sequences also encode this same CDR3. The gene calls are TRBV5-1 and TRBJ2-1; D is perhaps TRBD2 (5 bases). The CDR3 runs 16 residues. V lost 1 base and J lost 0, with 11 bases in between. The germline V gene has CDR1 SGHRS and CDR2 YFSETQ. The CDR3 sequence is CASSLRGGSSYNEQFF. The CDR3 bases are TGCGCCAGCAGCTTGCGTGGAGGCTCCTCCTACAATGAGCAGTTCTTC.

The chain recombines TRBV10-3 with TRBJ2-3; the match to TRBD1 covers 7 bases. This CDR3 has 15 amino acids. The germline V gene encodes CDR1 ENHRY and CDR2 SYGVKD. J lost 1 base, V lost 6 bases, and 7 bases had no gene match. CDR3 sequence (DNA): TGTGCCATCAGCAGGGGGTTGAGGGGCACAGATACGCAGTATTTT. This translates into CAISRGLRGTDTQYF.

The rearrangement uses TRBV7-2 and TRBJ2-7; 10 bases align to TRBD2. CDR1 and CDR2 from the germline V gene are SGHTA and FQGNSA. V was clipped by 3 bases and J by 0 bases; unmatched bases: 5. This CDR3 is built from 16 residues. The CDR3 loop is CASSFLAGASSYEQYF. CDR3 DNA: TGTGCCAGCAGCTTTCTAGCGGGAGCGAGCTCCTACGAGCAGTACTTC.

The rearrangement joins TRBV28 to TRBJ2-7; possibly TRBD1 for D (6 bases). Trimming took off 5 bases at V and 5 bases at J, with 19 bases between the two ends. The CDR3 contains 15 residues. Germline V CDR1 and CDR2: MDHEN, SYDVKM. This CDR3 reads CASSLTQGSTDEQYF. CDR3 nucleotide sequence: TGTGCCAGCAGTCTAACACAGGGAAGCACTGACGAGCAGTACTTC.

The rearrangement joins TRBV9 to TRBJ2-7, with 9 bases fitting TRBD1. In germline, CDR1 is SGDLS, CDR2 YYNGEE. After removal of 3 bases from V and 3 bases from J, the junction contained 4 bases not matched to a gene. This CDR3 has 14 residues. The CDR3 sequence: CASSAPDRGYEQYF. CDR3 nucleotides: TGTGCCAGCAGCGCTCCGGACAGGGGCTACGAGCAGTACTTC.

The J gene is TRBJ2-7, the V gene TRBV6-6; 8 positions agree with TRBD1. Trimming removed 5 bases from V and 3 bases from J; junction bases left unmatched: 15. The CDR3 spans 17 residues. Germline V CDR1 and CDR2: MNHNY, SVGAGI (reference sequence). The CDR3 coding sequence is TGTGCCAGCAGTCCCCAAAACCAGGGGGCGTCTTTCTACGAGCAGTACTTC. It yields the protein CASSPQNQGASFYEQYF.

The V gene is TRBV5-1, the J gene TRBJ1-1; D is ambiguous. Looked up from germline, CDR1 is SGHRS and CDR2 is YFSETQ. CDR3 length: 14 residues. The V end was cut by 2 bases, the J end by 5 bases, with 13 bases between. CDR3 coding DNA: TGCGCCAGCAGCTTCGGCACCCAGAGGACTGAAGCTTTCTTT. It yields the protein CASSFGTQRTEAFF.

V and J are TRBV3-1 (or the pseudogene TRBV3-2) and TRBJ2-7; a possible D gene is TRBD1 (6 bases). Trimming shortened V by 3 bases and J by 3 bases, and 9 bases separated the two germline ends. The CDR3 is 13 amino acids. CDR1 and CDR2 (germline): LGHDT, YNNKEL (reference sequence). The chain's CDR3 is CASSQGAFYEQYF. CDR3 DNA: TGTGCCAGCAGCCAGGGGGCTTTCTACGAGCAGTACTTC.

This clone has a single count. V gene TRBV5-4 combines with J gene TRBJ2-7, with 9 bases matching TRBD1. V was clipped by 4 bases and J by 3 bases; unmatched bases: 8. The germline V gene has CDR1 SGHNT and CDR2 YYREEE (reference sequence). The CDR3 consists of 15 residues. CDR3 loop: CASSPGDRDRYEQYF. The CDR3 nucleotides read TGTGCCAGCAGCCCTGGGGACAGGGACCGCTACGAGCAGTACTTC.

Only one count was recorded for this clone. The CDR3 spells CASSLAGVTGRGTDTQYF. The CDR3 region has the DNA TGTGCCAGCAGCTTAGCGGGGGTAACAGGGCGAGGCACAGATACGCAGTATTTT. The V call is TRBV7-8, the J call TRBJ2-3, with D perhaps TRBD1 (6 bases). The CDR3 loop spans 18 amino acids. Per the germline V gene, CDR1 is SGHVS and CDR2 is FQNEAQ. V lost 0 bases and J 1 base, leaving 17 bases between the germline ends.

This sequence joins TRBV28 and TRBJ2-7, with 7 bases fitting TRBD2. Germline loops: CDR1 MDHEN, CDR2 SYDVKM. CDR3 size: 15 residues. The ends lost 5 bases at V and 7 bases at J; junction bases unmatched: 14. The CDR3 loop is CASSPAGARYGEQYF. As DNA, the CDR3 is TGTGCCAGCAGTCCCGCGGGAGCCCGTTATGGTGAGCAGTACTTC. Filled out from reference TRBV28 and TRBJ2-7, the complete variable domain reads DVKVTQSSRYLVKRTGEKVFLECVQDMDHENMFWYRQDPGLGLRLIYFSYDVKMKEKGDIPEGYSVSREKKERFSLILESASTNQTSMYLCASSPAGARYGEQYFGPGTRLTVT.

This clone was detected a few times. V and J are TRBV20-1 and TRBJ2-5; the D is unclear. The CDR3 sequence is 14 residues long. V lost 3 bases and J 0 bases, leaving 11 bases between the germline ends. Germline assignment: CDR1 DFQATT and CDR2 SNEGSKA (reference sequence). The CDR3 DNA sequence: TGCAGTGCTAGTAAAGGCGGCAACCAAGAGACCCAGTACTTC. Its translation: CSASKGGNQETQYF.

This chain uses TRBV6-5 with TRBJ1-2, with 8 bases identical to TRBD1. Trimming cost V 5 bases and J 1 base; bases outside gene matches: 3. There are 14 residues in the CDR3. Germline V gene sequence: CDR1 MNHEY, CDR2 SVGAGI. CDR3 coding DNA: TGTGCCAGCAGTCGTACAGGGGGTAACTATGGCTACACCTTC. Translating gives CASSRTGGNYGYTF.

The rearrangement uses TRBV3-1 (or the pseudogene TRBV3-2) and TRBJ2-5; 7 bases align to TRBD1. CDR3 length equals 16 residues. V shed 4 bases, J shed 5 bases, and the junction held 13 bases outside the gene matches. Germline loops: CDR1 LGHDT, CDR2 YNNKEL (reference sequence). The CDR3 protein is CASSLDKTGLLETQYF. The CDR3 nucleotides read TGTGCCAGCAGCCTGGATAAGACAGGGCTTTTGGAGACCCAGTACTTC.

On this clone: Other DNA sequences in this specimen translate into the identical CDR3. The rearrangement uses TRBV6-5 and TRBJ2-5, with 10 bases fitting TRBD1. Germline V gene sequence: CDR1 MNHEY, CDR2 SVGAGI. CDR3 size: 15 residues. V lost 0 bases to trimming and J lost 5 bases; unmatched junction nucleotides: 3. The CDR3 DNA sequence: TGTGCCAGCAGTTACTCGACAGGGGGCGGGGAGACCCAGTACTTC. Translating it yields CASSYSTGGGETQYF.